Shown below are 12 T cell receptor beta chains from a single sample sequenced in a study of cytomegalovirus exposure and HLA in healthy donors. It was with 60 Vbeta and 13 Jbeta primers that the PCR ran. Profiling relied on immunoSEQ multiplex PCR, and the TCRdb table lists in-frame clones only, not all of them. The table for this sample gives 75,000 to 95,000 clones. Source material: PBMCs. Every receptor here comes from a man under 40 in good health and CMV-seronegative.

The rearrangement links TRBV6-6 to TRBJ2-7; D perhaps matches TRBD2 (7 bases). The CDR3 has 14 amino acids. Germline lookup yields CDR1 MNHNY and CDR2 SVGAGI (reference sequence). The V gene lost 0 bases and the J gene lost 7 bases, with 13 bases spanning the gap. This CDR3 is CASSYSGGLGEQYF. The CDR3 DNA reads TGTGCCAGCAGTTACTCGGGGGGGCTCGGGGAGCAGTACTTC.

The chain is built from TRBV30 and TRBJ2-5; D not resolved. The CDR3 extends over 11 amino acids. CDR1 is GTSNPN, CDR2 SVGIG, per germline (reference sequence). V was shortened by 4 bases and J by 10 bases, with 13 bases between the two germline ends. The CDR3 spells CAWTVVYSQYF. The CDR3 coding sequence is TGTGCCTGGACGGTGGTTTACAGCCAGTACTTC.

The chain employs TRBV28 and TRBJ2-7; the D gene is possibly TRBD1 (6 bases). V was trimmed by 3 bases and J by 4 bases, leaving 7 bases between them. Germline V CDR1 and CDR2: MDHEN, SYDVKM. The CDR3 totals 12 residues. CDR3: CASSLTGYEQYF. CDR3 coding DNA: TGTGCCAGCAGTTTGACAGGATACGAGCAGTACTTC.

J is TRBJ2-5 and V is TRBV7-6; tentative D call: TRBD2 (6 bases). V lost 0 bases and J lost 4, with 15 bases in between. The CDR3 spans 16 residues. Per the germline V gene, CDR1 is SGHVS and CDR2 is FNYEAQ. DNA for the CDR3: TGTGCCAGCAGCTTAGCGGGAGTCCCCGGGGGAGAGACCCAGTACTTC. Translated: CASSLAGVPGGETQYF.

The rearrangement uses TRBV6-1 and TRBJ1-2; perhaps TRBD1 as D (6 bases). This CDR3 is built from 13 residues. Germline lookup yields CDR1 MNHNS and CDR2 SASEGT. With 6 bases removed from V and 2 bases from J, the gap between germline ends came to 10 bases. Here the CDR3 reads CASRGHANYGYTF. The CDR3 DNA follows: TGTGCCAGCAGGGGACACGCGAACTATGGCTACACCTTC.

V usage is TRBV6-5 and J usage is TRBJ1-1; tentatively, D is TRBD1 (5 bases). The germline gives CDR1 MNHEY, CDR2 SVGAGI. This CDR3 contains 15 residues. The V and J ends lost 0 bases and 5 bases respectively, with 13 bases between them. CDR3 amino acids: CASSYSRVGGTEAFF. The CDR3 bases are TGTGCCAGCAGTTACTCGCGGGTCGGGGGAACTGAAGCTTTCTTT.

J is TRBJ1-4 and V is TRBV15, with D possibly TRBD1 on 6 matching bases. Per germline, CDR1 LNHNV and CDR2 YYDKDF (reference sequence). This CDR3 region has 15 residues. V dropped 0 bases and J dropped 8 bases, with 13 bases sitting between them. As DNA, the CDR3 is TGTGCCACCAGCAGAGATATGGGGGCGCGGGAAAAACTGTTTTTT. Its protein product is CATSRDMGAREKLFF.

The chain recombines TRBV5-1 with TRBJ1-4, with a possible D match to TRBD1 (5 bases). The germline V and J ends were trimmed by 5 bases and 0 bases, with 11 bases remaining between them. The length of the CDR3 is 15 residues. CDR1 is SGHRS and CDR2 is YFSETQ in the germline V gene. DNA for the CDR3: TGCGCCAGCAGTAAACAGGAACCAACTAATGAAAAACTGTTTTTT. Amino acid sequence: CASSKQEPTNEKLFF.

The rearrangement uses TRBV18 and TRBJ1-1, with 7 bases aligning to TRBD1. V gave up 0 bases and J gave up 4 bases; unmatched junction bases: 2. This CDR3 spans 14 amino acids. In germline, CDR1 is KGHSH, CDR2 LQKENI. CDR3 sequence: CASSPPGTVTEAFF. The CDR3 nucleotides are TGTGCCAGCTCACCACCCGGGACAGTCACTGAAGCTTTCTTT.

The chain uses TRBV4-1 and TRBJ2-1; D is uncertain. Trimming shortened V by 1 base and J by 5 bases, and 9 bases separated the two germline ends. The CDR3 covers 14 residues. Germline lookup yields CDR1 MGHRA and CDR2 YSYEKL. The CDR3 protein is CASSQAYSNNEQFF. As DNA, the CDR3 is TGCGCCAGCAGCCAAGCCTACAGCAACAATGAGCAGTTCTTC.

CDR3 in DNA: TGTGCCAGCAGCTTGGCCACGGGTAGTAATCAGCCCCAGCATTTT. Translation gives CASSLATGSNQPQHF. The chain links TRBV5-6 to TRBJ1-5; D ambiguous. The CDR3 extends over 15 amino acids. Trimming stripped 0 bases from V and 4 bases from J, with 11 bases between. Germline CDR1 reads SGHDT; CDR2 reads YYEEEE.

This CDR3 is CASSTLGQPYYEQYF. The DNA of the CDR3 is TGCGCCAGCAGCACCTTAGGACAGCCTTACTACGAGCAGTACTTC. The V and J genes are TRBV5-1 and TRBJ2-7; D is possibly TRBD1 (6 bases). The germline V and J ends were trimmed by 4 bases and 3 bases, with 17 bases remaining between them. The CDR3 runs to 15 residues. Per the germline V gene, CDR1 is SGHRS and CDR2 is YFSETQ.